This T cell receptor (beta chain) was sequenced for a study of blood T cell repertoires in COVID-19. Study background: PBMCs, B-cell-depleted T cells, or T cells were the source of the cDNA or gDNA that made up the material.

Clones were sequenced by immunoSEQ multiplex PCR, and TCRdb holds only the in-frame ones, with some missing. The table has 150,000 to 200,000 clones, 70% to 90% seen once. This sequence originates from a man aged 55 to 69 with active or convalescent COVID-19. Sequencing input: peripheral blood.

The CDR3 DNA reads as TGCGCCAGCAGCCCCAACCTCGGACAGGGGGCTAGGGCCGGGGAGCTGTTTTTT. Its translation: CASSPNLGQGARAGELFF. The V call is TRBV5-1, the J call TRBJ2-2, with 11 nucleotides matching TRBD1. V shed 4 bases and J 6 bases; nucleotides not matched to a gene: 14. The CDR3 is made up of 18 amino acids. Per the germline V gene, CDR1 is SGHRS and CDR2 is YFSETQ.